This TCR beta chain came from a study of T cell responses to AZD1222 COVID-19 vaccine. Regarding the study as a whole: Spike-specific TCR breadth and depth both grew after two AZD1222 doses.

The protocol was immunoSEQ multiplex PCR, while the TCRdb copy is restricted to in-frame clones and leaves out a portion. Altogether 100,000 to 150,000 clones are present, approximately 87% being singletons, with the ten largest covering around 9.3%. J lost 2 bases, V lost 8 bases, and 6 bases had no gene match. In germline, CDR1 is MNHEY, CDR2 SMNVEV (reference sequence). The CDR3 is 13 amino acids. Concerning this clone itself: Its antigen is not identified.

This rearrangement joins TRBV27 to TRBJ2-7, with 7 bases lining up with TRBD1. The sequence came from an adult in good health. The sample was peripheral blood, taken on day 0 of AZD1222 vaccination. In DNA form, the CDR3 reads TGTGCCAGCCGGGACAGCTTGACCTACGAGCAGTACTTC. This sequence encodes CASRDSLTYEQYF.